These 9 T cell receptor beta chains were all obtained from the same sample, sequenced in a study of blood T cell repertoires in COVID-19. Here immunoSEQ multiplex PCR was the method, and the copy in TCRdb shows in-frame clones only, minus some. The profile covers approximately 60,000 clones, with approximately 82% appearing a single time and roughly 8.7% taken by the ten largest. Material for sequencing was peripheral blood. These receptors were taken from a woman at least 80 years old with acute or convalescent COVID-19.

The genes are TRBV13 and TRBJ2-2; 8 bases map to TRBD2. The CDR3 contains 16 residues. Germline loops: CDR1 PRHDT, CDR2 FYEKMQ (reference sequence). V was pared by 5 bases and J by 2 bases, with 7 bases of the junction left unmatched. CDR3 region: CASSMPGGGNTGELFF. CDR3 sequence (DNA): TGTGCCAGCAGCATGCCGGGAGGGGGAAACACCGGGGAGCTGTTTTTT.

This clone was recorded once. V usage is TRBV9 and J usage is TRBJ2-2; D is uncertain. Germline CDR1 and CDR2: SGDLS and YYNGEE. CDR3 length equals 13 residues. Trimming left V 0 bases short and J 4 bases short, with 4 bases between. The chain's CDR3 is CASSVGLTGELFF. CDR3 nucleotide sequence: TGTGCCAGCAGCGTAGGGCTCACCGGGGAGCTGTTTTTT.

The gene calls are TRBV7-8 and TRBJ1-5; D possibly corresponds to TRBD1 (6 bases). V lost 4 bases and J lost 1, with 14 bases in between. CDR3 length: 16 amino acids. CDR1 and CDR2 (germline): SGHVS, FQNEAQ. The CDR3 sequence is CASSSGPQGSNQPQHF. The CDR3 DNA follows: TGTGCCAGCAGCTCCGGACCCCAGGGGAGCAATCAGCCCCAGCATTTT.

This sequence joins TRBV28 and TRBJ2-1, with 8 bases aligning to TRBD1. The V gene end was trimmed by 4 bases and the J gene end by 7 bases; junction bases not matched to a gene: 15. Germline CDR1 and CDR2: MDHEN and SYDVKM. This CDR3 region has 17 residues. CDR3 DNA: TGTGCCAGCAGTTCCTCCGCGACAGGGGATAGGAGGAATGAGCAGTTCTTC. Encoded protein: CASSSSATGDRRNEQFF.

This clone was seen a few times. The gene calls are TRBV27 and TRBJ1-6, with TRBD1 matching 8 bases. CDR1 and CDR2 from the germline V gene are MNHEY and SMNVEV (reference sequence). The CDR3 is made up of 18 amino acids. Trimming removed 6 bases from V and 10 bases from J; junction bases left unmatched: 20. The CDR3 DNA reads as TGTGCCAGCAGGGAATGGGCAGGGGGCGCCTTGAGTGGGTCACCCCTCCACTTT. Encoded protein: CASREWAGGALSGSPLHF.

The V gene is TRBV10-3, the J gene TRBJ1-5; 9 bases are shared with TRBD1. CDR3 length: 14 amino acids. The junction had 5 bases not matched to a gene; V was cut back by 6 bases and J by 5 bases. Germline CDR1 reads ENHRY; CDR2 reads SYGVKD. The CDR3: CAIRATGGHQPQHF. CDR3 DNA sequence: TGTGCCATCAGGGCTACAGGGGGCCATCAGCCCCAGCATTTT.

The chain combines TRBV2 with TRBJ2-7; tentatively, D is TRBD2 (5 bases). The V end lost 8 bases, the J end lost 3 bases, and 17 bases lay between the germline ends. Germline CDR1 SNHLY, CDR2 FYNNEI. This CDR3 has 14 residues. This CDR3 reads CASGGVRTSYEQYF. In DNA form, the CDR3 reads TGTGCCAGCGGAGGAGTGAGGACCAGCTACGAGCAGTACTTC.

The genes are TRBV29-1 and TRBJ2-7; perhaps TRBD1 as D (7 bases). The CDR3 runs to 14 residues. Trimming shortened V by 2 bases and J by 6 bases, and 17 bases separated the two germline ends. Germline CDR1 is SQVTM and CDR2 is ANQGSEA. CDR3 region: CSVESGGLTGEQYF. CDR3 DNA: TGCAGCGTTGAATCAGGGGGGCTCACGGGCGAGCAGTACTTC.

The CDR3 region is CASSIEGGMQLGQYF. CDR3 sequence (DNA): TGTGCCAGTAGTATAGAGGGCGGGATGCAATTAGGGCAGTACTTC. The chain links TRBV19 to TRBJ2-4; TRBD2 is a possible D gene (6 bases). The CDR3 is 15 amino acids. The germline V gene encodes CDR1 LNHDA and CDR2 SQIVND (reference sequence). The V end lost 0 bases, the J end lost 13 bases, and 19 bases lay between the germline ends. Variable domain in full (rest from reference TRBV19 and TRBJ2-4): DGGITQSPKYLFRKEGQNVTLSCEQNLNHDAMYWYRQDPGQGLRLIYYSQIVNDFQKGDIAEGYSVSREKKESFPLTVTSAQKNPTAFYLCASSIEGGMQLGQYFGAGTRLSVL.